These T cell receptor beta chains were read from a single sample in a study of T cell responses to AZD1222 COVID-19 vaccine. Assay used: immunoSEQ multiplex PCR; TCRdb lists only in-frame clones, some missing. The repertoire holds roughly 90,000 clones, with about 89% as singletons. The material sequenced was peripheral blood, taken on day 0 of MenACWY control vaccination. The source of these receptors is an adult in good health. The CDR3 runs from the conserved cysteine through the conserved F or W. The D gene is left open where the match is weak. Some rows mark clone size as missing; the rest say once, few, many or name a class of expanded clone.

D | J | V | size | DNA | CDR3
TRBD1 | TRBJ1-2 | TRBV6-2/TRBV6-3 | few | TGTGCCAGCAGCGACAGGGGACGCTACACCTTC | CASSDRGRYTF
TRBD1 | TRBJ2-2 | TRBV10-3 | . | TGTGCCATCAGGGCCGGGACAGGGGGGACCGGGGAGCTGTTTTTT | CAIRAGTGGTGELFF
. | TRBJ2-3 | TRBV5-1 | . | TGCGCCAGCAGCCCGAAGAGGGCTCCCACAGATACGCAGTATTTT | CASSPKRAPTDTQYF
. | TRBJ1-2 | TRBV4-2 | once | TGTGCCAGCAGCCAAGACCTCTCGGTTCAAAGAGGCTACACCTTC | CASSQDLSVQRGYTF
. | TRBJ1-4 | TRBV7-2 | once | TGTGCCAGCAGCTTAGACCTATGGGACGCCAATGAAAAACTGTTTTTT | CASSLDLWDANEKLFF
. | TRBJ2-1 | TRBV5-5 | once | TGTGCCAGCAGCCATTATAGCAGGGGCAATGAGCAGTTCTTC | CASSHYSRGNEQFF
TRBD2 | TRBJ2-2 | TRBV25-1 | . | TGTGCCAGCAGTGAGACTAGCGGGAGCGTCGCCGGGGAGCTGTTTTTT | CASSETSGSVAGELFF
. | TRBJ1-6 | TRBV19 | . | TGTGCCAGTACAAGGGGTTATAATTCACCCCTCCACTTT | CASTRGYNSPLHF
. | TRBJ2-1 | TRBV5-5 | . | TGTGCCAGCAGCTCCCCGTCAGGGAACAATGAGCAGTTCTTC | CASSSPSGNNEQFF
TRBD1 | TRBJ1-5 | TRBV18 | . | TGTGCCAGCTCTCCCGGGGGACAGGCTGGTCAGCCCCAGCATTTT | CASSPGGQAGQPQHF
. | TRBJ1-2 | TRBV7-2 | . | TGTGCCAGCAGCTCCCGGGGCGTAGTCTATGGCTACACCTTC | CASSSRGVVYGYTF
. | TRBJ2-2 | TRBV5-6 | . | TGTGCCAGCAGCTGCCTTGAGGTGGCTCTCTCTTTATGCACCGGGGAGCTGTTTTTT | CASSCLEVALSLCTGELFF
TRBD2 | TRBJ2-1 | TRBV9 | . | TGTGCCAGCAGCGCGACTTTAGCGGGAGGTTTACGTGACAATGAGCAGTTCTTC | CASSATLAGGLRDNEQFF
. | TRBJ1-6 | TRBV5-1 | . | TGCGCCAGCAGGGATGGACAGCCGGGGAATTCACCCCTCCACTTT | CASRDGQPGNSPLHF
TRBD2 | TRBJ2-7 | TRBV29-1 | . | TGCAGCGTAGGGACTAGCGGAGACTACGAGCAGTACTTC | CSVGTSGDYEQYF
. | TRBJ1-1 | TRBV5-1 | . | TGCGCCAGCAGCTTGGGAGGGGCGGGGACTGAAGCTTTCTTT | CASSLGGAGTEAFF
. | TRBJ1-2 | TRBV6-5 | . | TGTGCCAGCAAGATTGGAACTGGCTACACCTTC | CASKIGTGYTF
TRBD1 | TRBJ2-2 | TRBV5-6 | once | TGTGCCAGCAGCTGGACAGGGTCCACCGGGGAGCTGTTTTTT | CASSWTGSTGELFF
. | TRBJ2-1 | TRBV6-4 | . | TGTGCCAGCCTCCCTCAAATTAGCTCCGGGGCAACCAATGAGCAGTTCTTC | CASLPQISSGATNEQFF
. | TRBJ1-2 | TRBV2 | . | TGTGCCAGCAGTGAGTTAGGCCCTGTGGGCTTC | CASSELGPVGF
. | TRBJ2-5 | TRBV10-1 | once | TGCGCCAGCAGGTCAGAGACCCAGTACTTC | CASRSETQYF
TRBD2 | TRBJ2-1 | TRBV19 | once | TGTGCCAGTAGCTATGGGACCTCTAGCGGTAAGCCCTCCTACAATGAGCAGTTCTTC | CASSYGTSSGKPSYNEQFF
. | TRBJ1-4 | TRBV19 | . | TGTGCCAGTACCGCGGCCGCATCCGGTAATGAAAAACTGTTTTTT | CASTAAASGNEKLFF
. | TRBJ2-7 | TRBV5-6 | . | TGTGCCAGCAGCTGGGGGGATAGTGGCGAGCAGTACTTC | CASSWGDSGEQYF
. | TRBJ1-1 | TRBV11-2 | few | TGTGCCAGCAGCTTAGGTCAGATTATGAACACTGAAGCTTTCTTT | CASSLGQIMNTEAFF
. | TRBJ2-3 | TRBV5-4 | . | TGTGCCAGCAGCCCACCGGGGACCGCCGATACGCAGTATTTT | CASSPPGTADTQYF
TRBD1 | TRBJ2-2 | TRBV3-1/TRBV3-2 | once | TGTGCCAGCAGCCTCCCGGGACAGGGGTCCGTCGCGGGGGAGCTGTTTTTT | CASSLPGQGSVAGELFF
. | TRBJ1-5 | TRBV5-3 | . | TGTGCCAGAGCCCTTAGTCGTAGCAATCAGCCCCAGCATTTT | CARALSRSNQPQHF
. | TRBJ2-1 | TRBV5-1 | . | TGCGCCAGCAGCTCCGGTCCAGGGAGCTATGAGCAGTTCTTC | CASSSGPGSYEQFF
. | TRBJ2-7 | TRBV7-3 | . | TGTGCCAGCAGCTTTGCTCAGAACTACGAGCAGTACTTC | CASSFAQNYEQYF
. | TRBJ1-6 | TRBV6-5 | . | TGTGCCAGCAGTACAGGGAACTATAATTCACCCCTCCACTTT | CASSTGNYNSPLHF
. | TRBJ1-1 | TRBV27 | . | TGTGCCAGCAGTTATACAGGGATTTACACTGAAGCTTTCTTT | CASSYTGIYTEAFF
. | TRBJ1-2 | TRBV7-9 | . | TGTGCCAGCAGCTCCTCTGACACGTTATCATTCTATGGCTACACCTTC | CASSSSDTLSFYGYTF
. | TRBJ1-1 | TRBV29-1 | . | TGCAGCGTTCTTCCGTATGTAGGGGGGAACACTGAAGCTTTCTTT | CSVLPYVGGNTEAFF
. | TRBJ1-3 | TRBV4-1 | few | TGCGCCAGCAGCCAAGAGGGGGTAGGTCAACCAGGAAACACCATATATTTT | CASSQEGVGQPGNTIYF
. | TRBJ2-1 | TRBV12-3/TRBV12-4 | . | TGTGCCAGCAGTCCAACGAAGAATGAGCAGTTCTTC | CASSPTKNEQFF
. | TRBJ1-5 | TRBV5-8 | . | TGTGCCAGCAGTTCCCATTCTCAGCCCCAGCATTTT | CASSSHSQPQHF
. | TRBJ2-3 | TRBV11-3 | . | TGTGCCAGCAGCGCCCCTGACCACCCGCAGTATTTT | CASSAPDHPQYF
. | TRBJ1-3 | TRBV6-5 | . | TGTGCCAGCAGGTTGACATCTGGAAACACCATATATTTT | CASRLTSGNTIYF
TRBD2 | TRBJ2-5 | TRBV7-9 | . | TGTGCCAGCAGCTCGCGGTGGGGCGGGGGTTACCAAGAGACCCAGTACTTC | CASSSRWGGGYQETQYF
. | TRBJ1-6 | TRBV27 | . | TGTGCCAGCAGTTTAGGAGTAGCTTCACCCCTCCACTTT | CASSLGVASPLHF
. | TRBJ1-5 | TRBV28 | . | TGTGCCAGCAGTTTAGCGGCCGTAAGCAATCAGCCCCAGCATTTT | CASSLAAVSNQPQHF
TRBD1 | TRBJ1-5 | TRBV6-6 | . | TGTGCCAGCAGGGACCAGGGGGTCCTAAATCAGCCCCAGCATTTT | CASRDQGVLNQPQHF
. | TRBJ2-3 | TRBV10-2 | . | TGCGCCAGCAGTGAGTCGCGCACAGATACGCAGTATTTT | CASSESRTDTQYF
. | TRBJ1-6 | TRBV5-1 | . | TGCGCCAGCAAAGCATCAGGGGAGAATTCACCCCTCCACTTT | CASKASGENSPLHF